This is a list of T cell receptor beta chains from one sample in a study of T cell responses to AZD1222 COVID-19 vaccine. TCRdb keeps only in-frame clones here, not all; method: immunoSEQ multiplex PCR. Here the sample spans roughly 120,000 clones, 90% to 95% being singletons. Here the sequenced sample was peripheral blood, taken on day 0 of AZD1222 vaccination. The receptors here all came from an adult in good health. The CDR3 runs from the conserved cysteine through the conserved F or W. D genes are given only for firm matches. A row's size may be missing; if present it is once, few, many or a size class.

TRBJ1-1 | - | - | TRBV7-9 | TGTGCCAGCAGCTTATCTATGGCTGAAGCTTTCTTT | CASSLSMAEAFF
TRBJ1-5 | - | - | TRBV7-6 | TGTGCCAGCAGCTTAGAGGGGAATAGCAATCAGCCCCAGCATTTT | CASSLEGNSNQPQHF
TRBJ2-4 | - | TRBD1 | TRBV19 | TGTGCCAGTCGGACAGGGGGCGGCAAAAACATTCAGTACTTC | CASRTGGGKNIQYF
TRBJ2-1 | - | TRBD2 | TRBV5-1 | TGCGCCAGCAGCTTCGGACTAGCGGACACCAATGAGCAGTTCTTC | CASSFGLADTNEQFF
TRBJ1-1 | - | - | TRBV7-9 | TGTGCCAGCAGCCCCTCCGCTGCTGTGACTGAAGCTTTCTTT | CASSPSAAVTEAFF
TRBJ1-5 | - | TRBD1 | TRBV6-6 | TGTGCCAGCAGACCGCCGGACAGGGACAATCAGCCCCAGCATTTT | CASRPPDRDNQPQHF
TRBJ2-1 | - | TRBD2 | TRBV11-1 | TGTGCCAGCAGCTTACAGGGACTATCCTACAATGAGCAGTTCTTC | CASSLQGLSYNEQFF
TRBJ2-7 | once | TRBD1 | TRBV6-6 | TGTGCCAGCAGTCCTAAGACAGGGCTTGGCGAGCAGTACTTC | CASSPKTGLGEQYF
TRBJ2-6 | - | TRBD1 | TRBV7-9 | TGTGCCAGCAGCTTTCCGGGACAGACTTCTGGGGCCAACGTCCTGACTTTC | CASSFPGQTSGANVLTF
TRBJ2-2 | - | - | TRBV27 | TGTGCCAGCAGCTGGGGGGCCTCGAACACCGGGGAGCTGTTTTTT | CASSWGASNTGELFF
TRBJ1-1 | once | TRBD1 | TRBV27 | TGTGCCAGCAGTAACAGGGGGCCGGCCACTGAAGCTTTCTTT | CASSNRGPATEAFF
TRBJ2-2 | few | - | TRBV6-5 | TGTGCCAGCAGCCGGACAGCGAACACCGGGGAGCTGTTTTTT | CASSRTANTGELFF
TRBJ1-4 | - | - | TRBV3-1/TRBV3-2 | TGTGCCAGCAGCCCCTCAACTAATGAAAAACTGTTTTTT | CASSPSTNEKLFF
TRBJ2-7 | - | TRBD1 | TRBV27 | TGTGCCAGCAGTCACACGGGACAGGGCTACGAGCAGTACTTC | CASSHTGQGYEQYF
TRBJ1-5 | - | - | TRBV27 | TGTGCCAGCAGTTTGTCCGGACAGTTCAATCAGCCCCAGCATTTT | CASSLSGQFNQPQHF
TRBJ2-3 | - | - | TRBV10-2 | TGCGCCAGCAGTGAGTCGATTAGCCAGATCCCAGATACGCAGTATTTT | CASSESISQIPDTQYF
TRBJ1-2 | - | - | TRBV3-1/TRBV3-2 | TGTGCCAGCAGCCAAGAAGGGGCCTTATATGGCTACACCTTC | CASSQEGALYGYTF
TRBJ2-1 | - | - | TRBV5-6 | TGTGCCAGCAGCTTCGGTAGGGCGGCAGAGCAGTTCTTC | CASSFGRAAEQFF
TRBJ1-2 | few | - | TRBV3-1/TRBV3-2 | TGTGCCAGCAGCCATGAGGGTGGCTATGGCTACACCTTC | CASSHEGGYGYTF
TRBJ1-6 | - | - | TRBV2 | TGTGCCAGCAGGAGGGGTTCACCCCTCCACTTT | CASRRGSPLHF
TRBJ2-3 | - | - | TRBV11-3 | TGTGCCAGCAGCCCGAGGGTAGGCACAGATACGCAGTATTTT | CASSPRVGTDTQYF
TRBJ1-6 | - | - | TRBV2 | TGTGCCAGCAGTACAGGGTTTTCACCCCTCCACTTT | CASSTGFSPLHF